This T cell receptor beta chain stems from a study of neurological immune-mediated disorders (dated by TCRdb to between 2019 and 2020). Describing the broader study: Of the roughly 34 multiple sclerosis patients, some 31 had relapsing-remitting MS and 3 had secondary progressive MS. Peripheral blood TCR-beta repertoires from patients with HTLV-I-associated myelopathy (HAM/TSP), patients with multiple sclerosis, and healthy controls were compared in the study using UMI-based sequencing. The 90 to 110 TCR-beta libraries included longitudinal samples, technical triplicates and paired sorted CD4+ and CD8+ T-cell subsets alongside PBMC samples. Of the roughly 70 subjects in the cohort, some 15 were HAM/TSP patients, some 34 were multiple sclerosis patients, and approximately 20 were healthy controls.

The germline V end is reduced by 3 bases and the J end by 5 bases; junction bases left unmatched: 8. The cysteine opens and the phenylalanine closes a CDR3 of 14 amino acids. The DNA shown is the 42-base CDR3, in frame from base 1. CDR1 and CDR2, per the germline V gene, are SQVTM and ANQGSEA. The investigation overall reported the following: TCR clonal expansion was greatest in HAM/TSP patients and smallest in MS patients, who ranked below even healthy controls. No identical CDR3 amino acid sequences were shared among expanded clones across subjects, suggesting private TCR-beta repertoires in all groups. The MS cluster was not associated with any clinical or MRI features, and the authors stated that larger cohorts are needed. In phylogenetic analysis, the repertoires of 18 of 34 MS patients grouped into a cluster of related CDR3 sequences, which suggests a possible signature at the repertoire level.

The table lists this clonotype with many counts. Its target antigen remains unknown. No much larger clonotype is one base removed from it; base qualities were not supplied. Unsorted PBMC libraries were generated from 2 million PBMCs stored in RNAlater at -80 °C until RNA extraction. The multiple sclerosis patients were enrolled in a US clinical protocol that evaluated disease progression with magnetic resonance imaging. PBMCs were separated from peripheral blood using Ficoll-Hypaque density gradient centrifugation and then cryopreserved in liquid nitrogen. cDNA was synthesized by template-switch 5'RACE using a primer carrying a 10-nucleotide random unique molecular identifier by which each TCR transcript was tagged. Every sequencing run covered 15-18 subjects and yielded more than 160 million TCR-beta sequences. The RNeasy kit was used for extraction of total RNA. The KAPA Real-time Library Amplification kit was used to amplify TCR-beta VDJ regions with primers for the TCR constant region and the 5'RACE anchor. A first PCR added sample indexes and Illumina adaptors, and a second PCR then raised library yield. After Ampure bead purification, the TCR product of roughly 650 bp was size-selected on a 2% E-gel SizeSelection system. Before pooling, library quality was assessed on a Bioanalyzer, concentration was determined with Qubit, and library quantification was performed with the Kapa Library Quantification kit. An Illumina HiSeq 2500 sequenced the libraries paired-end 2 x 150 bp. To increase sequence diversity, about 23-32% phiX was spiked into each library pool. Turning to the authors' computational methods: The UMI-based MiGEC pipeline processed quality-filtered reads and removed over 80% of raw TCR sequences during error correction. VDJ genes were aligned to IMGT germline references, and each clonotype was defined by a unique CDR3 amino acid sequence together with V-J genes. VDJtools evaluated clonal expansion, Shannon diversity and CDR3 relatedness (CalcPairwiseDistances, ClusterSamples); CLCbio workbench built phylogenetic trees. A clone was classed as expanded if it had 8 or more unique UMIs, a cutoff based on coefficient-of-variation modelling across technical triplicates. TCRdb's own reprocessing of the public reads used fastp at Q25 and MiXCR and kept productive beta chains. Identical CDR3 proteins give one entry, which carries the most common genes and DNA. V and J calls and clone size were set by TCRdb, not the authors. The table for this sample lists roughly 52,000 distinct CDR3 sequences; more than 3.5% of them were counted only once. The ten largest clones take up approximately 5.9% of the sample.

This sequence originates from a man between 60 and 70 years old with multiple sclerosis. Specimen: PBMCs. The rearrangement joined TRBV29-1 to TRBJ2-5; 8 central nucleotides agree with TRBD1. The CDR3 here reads CSVDAGGGSETQYF. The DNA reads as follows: TGCAGCGTTGACGCAGGGGGCGGGTCCGAGACCCAGTACTTC.